These 25 T cell receptor beta chains originate from one sample sequenced in a study of CD8+ T cells in alopecia areata. Sequencing templates came from extracted RNA that was reverse transcribed into cDNA. This table comes from immunoSEQ multiplex PCR, and its TCRdb copy is limited to in-frame clones, with some not included. The table includes about 150,000 clones, about 53% detected once. The material sequenced was CD8+ T cells sorted from blood, taken at week 0. These receptors all stem from a human donor with alopecia areata.

The V and J genes are TRBV30 and TRBJ2-7, with 8 bases that match TRBD1. The CDR3 consists of 14 residues. Germline trimming cut 2 bases from V and 5 bases from J; bases unmatched to any gene: 8. The germline CDR1 and CDR2 sequences are GTSNPN and SVGIG (reference sequence). CDR3 sequence: CAWSLMPGQDEQYF. CDR3 nucleotides: TGTGCCTGGAGTCTAATGCCGGGACAGGACGAGCAGTACTTC.

The J gene is TRBJ1-4, the V gene TRBV30; a weak D match, TRBD1 (5 bases). V dropped 5 bases and J dropped 5 bases, with 12 bases sitting between them. The CDR3 sequence is 13 residues long. CDR1 and CDR2 (germline): GTSNPN, SVGIG (reference sequence). In DNA form, the CDR3 reads TGTGCCTGGGCCGGGACGAAAAATGAAAAACTGTTTTTT. Amino acid sequence: CAWAGTKNEKLFF.

The V gene is TRBV4-1, the J gene TRBJ1-1; 8 nucleotides match TRBD1. V was pared by 7 bases and J by 2 bases, with 3 bases of the junction left unmatched. This CDR3 is 13 amino acids long. CDR1 MGHRA and CDR2 YSYEKL come from the germline V gene. The CDR3 region has the DNA TGCGCCAGCAACGACAGGGGCAACACTGAAGCTTTCTTT. It specifies CASNDRGNTEAFF.

J is TRBJ2-7 and V is TRBV29-1; 8 nucleotides align to TRBD2. V lost 7 bases and J lost 5; bases outside the gene matches: 10. Germline values: CDR1 SQVTM, CDR2 ANQGSEA. The CDR3 extends over 13 amino acids. CDR3 residues: CSARRGGPNEQYF. The DNA of the CDR3 is TGCAGCGCGCGGCGCGGGGGGCCCAACGAGCAGTACTTC.

This clone was seen only a few times. The junction departs from germline at one end; a sequencing error may be responsible. This sequence joins TRBV10-3 and TRBJ2-3; 9 bases are a match to TRBD2. The CDR3 length is 16 residues. From germline, CDR1 is ENHRY and CDR2 SYGVKD. The DNA of the CDR3 is TGTGCCAGCAGTGAACCCCTAGCGGGGAATCCAGATACGCAGTATTTT. It is translated as CASSEPLAGNPDTQYF.

The chain uses TRBV11-2 and TRBJ2-1, with 9 bases identical to TRBD2. V lost 1 base and J lost 7; bases outside the gene matches: 8. This CDR3 spans 16 amino acids. Germline CDR1 SGHAT, CDR2 FQNNGV. Here the CDR3 DNA reads TGTGCCAGCAGCTTAGGTGCGGGGGGGAACGGGAATGAGCAGTTCTTC. It yields the protein CASSLGAGGNGNEQFF.

The V gene is TRBV9, the J gene TRBJ1-1; TRBD1 might be the D (5 bases). Trimming left V 4 bases short and J 4 bases short, with 11 bases between. Looked up from germline, CDR1 is SGDLS and CDR2 is YYNGEE. This CDR3 has 13 residues. CDR3 region: CASSPTAGTEAFF. CDR3 sequence (DNA): TGTGCCAGCAGCCCGACAGCGGGCACTGAAGCTTTCTTT.

In this sample, this clone turned up once. The rearrangement links TRBV6-6 to TRBJ2-3, with 9 bases lining up with TRBD2. The germline CDR1 and CDR2 sequences are MNHNY and SVGAGI (reference sequence). With 0 bases clipped from V and 1 base from J, the junction kept 2 bases outside the gene matches. This CDR3 has 16 residues. The CDR3 nucleotides read TGTGCCAGCAGTTACTCCTCTAGCGGGGGCACAGATACGCAGTATTTT. Protein: CASSYSSSGGTDTQYF.

The chain links TRBV14 to TRBJ1-2, with 9 nucleotides matching TRBD1. J lost 8 bases, V lost 4 bases, and 11 bases had no gene match. Germline lookup yields CDR1 SGHDN and CDR2 FVKESK. There are 15 residues in the CDR3. The CDR3 DNA reads TGTGCCAGCAGCCGCGGGGACAGGGAGGTGGACGGCTACACCTTC. As protein: CASSRGDREVDGYTF. The complete variable domain, with remaining parts taken from reference TRBV14 and TRBJ1-2, reads EAGVTQFPSHSVIEKGQTVTLRCDPISGHDNLYWYRRVMGKEIKFLLHFVKESKQDESGMPNNRFLAERTGGTYSTLKVQPAELEDSGVYFCASSRGDREVDGYTFGSGTRLTVV.

This clone was picked up a small number of times. The J gene is TRBJ2-7, the V gene TRBV9, with TRBD2 matching 7 bases. The germline CDR1 and CDR2 sequences are SGDLS and YYNGEE. CDR3 size: 14 residues. Germline trimming cut 4 bases from V and 4 bases from J; bases unmatched to any gene: 8. The CDR3 sequence is CASSPSGGNYEQYF. CDR3 nucleotides: TGTGCCAGCAGCCCTTCCGGGGGGAATTACGAGCAGTACTTC.

This rearrangement joins TRBV7-2 to TRBJ2-4; 13 bases match TRBD2. Germline V gene sequence: CDR1 SGHTA, CDR2 FQGNSA. The trim removed 5 bases at V and 3 bases at J, leaving 7 bases unmatched. The CDR3 spans 17 residues. CDR3 sequence (DNA): TGTGCCAGCAGCGGACCGGGACTAGCGGGGCTCAAAAACATTCAGTACTTC. Translated: CASSGPGLAGLKNIQYF.

The gene calls are TRBV9 and TRBJ1-1, with D uncertain. Trimming left V 3 bases short and J 1 base short, with 7 bases between. This CDR3 is 13 amino acids long. CDR1 SGDLS and CDR2 YYNGEE come from the germline V gene. The CDR3 protein is CASSEHQNTEAFF. For the CDR3, the DNA is TGTGCCAGCAGCGAGCACCAGAACACTGAAGCTTTCTTT.

The chain employs TRBV13 and TRBJ2-7, with D possibly matching TRBD1 (6 bases). Germline CDR1 is PRHDT and CDR2 is FYEKMQ (reference sequence). The CDR3 consists of 14 residues. With 5 bases removed from V and 4 bases from J, the gap between germline ends came to 15 bases. CDR3: CASSEGQVPYEQYF. CDR3 nucleotides: TGTGCCAGCAGCGAGGGACAAGTTCCTTACGAGCAGTACTTC.

The chain is built from TRBV4-3 and TRBJ2-5, with 7 positions matching TRBD2. With V trimmed by 6 bases and J by 5 bases, 9 bases remained unmatched. This CDR3 region has 14 residues. Germline V lookup: CDR1 LGHNA, CDR2 YSLEER. The CDR3 region is CASSPSGDHETQYF. The CDR3 DNA follows: TGCGCCAGCAGTCCTAGCGGCGATCACGAGACCCAGTACTTC.

J is TRBJ2-7 and V is TRBV4-3; 10 bases are shared with TRBD1. Germline trimming cut 0 bases from V and 2 bases from J; bases unmatched to any gene: 7. From germline, CDR1 is LGHNA and CDR2 YSLEER. The CDR3 is made up of 17 amino acids. CDR3 nucleotide sequence: TGCGCCAGCAGCCAAGACCGCGCCGGGACAGGGGCCTACGAGCAGTACTTC. Translating it yields CASSQDRAGTGAYEQYF.

This clone was seen a handful of times. The chain links TRBV29-1 to TRBJ2-1; D is uncertain. With 3 bases removed from V and 8 bases from J, the gap between germline ends came to 5 bases. The CDR3 contains 10 residues. The germline V gene has CDR1 SQVTM and CDR2 ANQGSEA. The CDR3 nucleotides are TGCAGCGTTGAGAGGTATGAGCAGTTCTTC. It specifies CSVERYEQFF.

The chain combines TRBV25-1 with TRBJ2-5, with TRBD1 matching 10 bases. Germline lookup yields CDR1 MGHDK and CDR2 SYGVNS. The trim removed 3 bases at V and 5 bases at J, leaving 3 bases unmatched. This CDR3 region has 14 residues. CDR3 region: CASSEGQGIETQYF. The CDR3 DNA follows: TGTGCCAGCAGTGAGGGACAGGGGATTGAGACCCAGTACTTC. Full variable domain (outside the CDR3, taken from reference TRBV25-1 and TRBJ2-5): EADIYQTPRYLVIGTGKKITLECSQTMGHDKMYWYQQDPGMELHLIHYSYGVNSTEKGDLSSESTVSRIRTEHFPLTLESARPSHTSQYLCASSEGQGIETQYFGPGTRLLVL.

This chain joins TRBV15 and TRBJ2-5, with 7 bases matching TRBD1. The CDR3 runs to 13 residues. The J segment lost 5 bases and the V segment lost 11 bases, leaving 11 bases of the junction unmatched. The germline CDR1 and CDR2 sequences are LNHNV and YYDKDF (reference sequence). CDR3 sequence: CAVGQGVMETQYF. The CDR3 nucleotides read TGTGCCGTAGGCCAGGGGGTGATGGAGACCCAGTACTTC.

The chain combines TRBV28 with TRBJ1-2; 9 bases fit TRBD1. The CDR3 is 16 residues long. CDR1 is MDHEN and CDR2 is SYDVKM in the germline V gene. The V gene end was trimmed by 2 bases and the J gene end by 6 bases; junction bases not matched to a gene: 10. The CDR3 sequence: CASSLGRDRELDGYTF. As DNA, the CDR3 is TGTGCCAGCAGTTTAGGCCGGGACAGGGAATTGGATGGCTACACCTTC.

This clone was seen a handful of times. The CDR3 protein is CASSLGTAANYGYTF. The CDR3 DNA reads as TGTGCCAGCAGCTTAGGGACAGCAGCTAACTATGGCTACACCTTC. The chain is built from TRBV7-9 and TRBJ1-2; perhaps TRBD1 as D (6 bases). Germline-derived CDR1 and CDR2 are SEHNR and FQNEAQ (reference sequence). The CDR3 extends over 15 amino acids. Trimming took 1 base from V and 0 from J, leaving 9 bases between them.

As regards this clone: Other DNA sequences in the same sample also yield this CDR3. This chain uses TRBV30 with TRBJ1-5; D might be TRBD1 (5 bases). This CDR3 is built from 13 residues. V was pared by 3 bases and J by 2 bases, with 8 bases between. Germline V gene data show CDR1 as GTSNPN and CDR2 as SVGIG (reference sequence). The CDR3 nucleotides read TGTGCCTGGAGCGGAGGGGGCAATCAGCCCCAGCATTTT. Residues: CAWSGGGNQPQHF.

This clone was recorded only once. This sequence joins TRBV5-1 and TRBJ2-7, with D possibly matching TRBD2 (5 bases). Deletions cut 3 bases from V and 0 bases from J, with 16 bases between. The CDR3 spans 16 residues. Germline lookup yields CDR1 SGHRS and CDR2 YFSETQ. DNA for the CDR3: TGCGCCAGCAGCTCGATGGACGGGGTAAGCTCCTACGAGCAGTACTTC. Protein sequence: CASSSMDGVSSYEQYF. Filled out from reference TRBV5-1 and TRBJ2-7, the complete variable domain reads KAGVTQTPRYLIKTRGQQVTLSCSPISGHRSVSWYQQTPGQGLQFLFEYFSETQRNKGNFPGRFSGRQFSNSRSEMNVSTLELGDSALYLCASSSMDGVSSYEQYFGPGTRLTVT.

V and J are TRBV11-2 and TRBJ2-7, with unresolved D. Deletions cut 4 bases from V and 5 bases from J, with 15 bases between. Germline V gene sequence: CDR1 SGHAT, CDR2 FQNNGV. This CDR3 contains 14 residues. CDR3 coding DNA: TGTGCCAGCAGCTCCTCTTCAGTTCGAGACGAGCAGTACTTC. Translation gives CASSSSSVRDEQYF.

The V call is TRBV5-4, the J call TRBJ2-3; 11 positions agree with TRBD2. Germline trimming cut 4 bases from V and 6 bases from J; bases unmatched to any gene: 7. Germline CDR1 SGHNT, CDR2 YYREEE (reference sequence). This CDR3 contains 15 residues. CDR3 coding DNA: TGTGCCAGCAGCCCCGCTAGCGGGGGGTCTGATACGCAGTATTTT. Its protein is CASSPASGGSDTQYF.

The V call is TRBV19, the J call TRBJ1-1; 7 bases line up with TRBD1. J was trimmed by 4 bases and V by 5 bases; bases with no gene match: 16. This CDR3 has 17 residues. From germline, CDR1 is LNHDA and CDR2 SQIVND (reference sequence). The CDR3 DNA reads TGTGCCAGTAGTCGATCTTCCGGGACAGCCCGGGGCACTGAAGCTTTCTTT. Translation gives CASSRSSGTARGTEAFF.